This T cell receptor (beta chain) derives from a study of blood T cell repertoires in COVID-19. Overall study: Samples taken during acute and convalescent COVID-19 were collected in the United States, Italy and Spain.

In the authors' workflow: Reference gene primer amplification in the assay estimated nucleated cell counts. TCRdb's table, derived via immunoSEQ multiplex PCR, lists solely in-frame clones and lacks some. V and J calls plus clone size are reproduced from that table; the DNA served to infer D and trimming. The sample carries 70,000 or so clones, around 91% recorded once. CDR1 MNHEY and CDR2 SMNVEV come from the germline V gene (reference sequence). Trimming at V came to 11 bases and at J to 5 bases, leaving 15 bases not matched to a gene. CDR3 length: 15 amino acids. V and J are TRBV27 and TRBJ2-3; 8 nucleotides line up with TRBD1. The sequencing sample was made of peripheral blood. The receptor was derived from a human donor in a cohort sampled during active COVID-19. For the CDR3, the DNA is TGTGCCGCGAGCCCCCGGGACAGGACCATAGATACGCAGTATTTT. It translates to CAASPRDRTIDTQYF.